The 18 T cell receptor beta chains reported below all come from one sample, sequenced in a study of cytomegalovirus exposure and HLA in healthy donors. Researchers ran the PCR with 60 Vbeta and 13 Jbeta primers. TCRdb's table, derived via immunoSEQ multiplex PCR, lists solely in-frame clones and lacks some. Altogether about 140,000 clones are present, almost 85% being singletons, with the ten largest covering 1.4%. The sequenced material came from PBMCs. These receptors all stem from a man under 40 in good health and CMV-seropositive.

This clone has only one observation. The rearrangement uses TRBV10-2 and TRBJ2-5, with 12 bases fitting TRBD2. The CDR3 has 14 residues. Losses at the gene ends were 8 bases for V and 1 base for J; bases not matched to a gene: 2. The germline V gene has CDR1 WSHSY and CDR2 SAAADI. The CDR3 region has the DNA TGCGCCAGCTCGACTAGCGGGGGCCAAGAGACCCAGTACTTC. This sequence encodes CASSTSGGQETQYF.

This clone came up a few times. The chain is built from TRBV4-2 and TRBJ2-3; 7 bases line up with TRBD2. This CDR3 has 15 residues. Germline V CDR1 and CDR2: LGHNA, YNFKEQ. The ends lost 4 bases at V and 4 bases at J; junction bases unmatched: 8. In nucleotides, the CDR3 is TGTGCCAGCAGCCCCAATGGACTAGAGGCAGATACGCAGTATTTT. It is translated as CASSPNGLEADTQYF.

J is TRBJ1-1 and V is TRBV19, with D perhaps matching TRBD1 (6 bases). CDR1 is LNHDA and CDR2 is SQIVND in the germline V gene (reference sequence). V was pared by 1 base and J by 1 base, with 7 bases between. The CDR3 consists of 14 residues. The CDR3 bases are TGTGCCAGTAGTATAGGCAGGGGGAACACTGAAGCTTTCTTT. It is translated as CASSIGRGNTEAFF.

The chain recombines TRBV27 with TRBJ1-1; no firm D call. The germline V gene has CDR1 MNHEY and CDR2 SMNVEV (reference sequence). CDR3 length: 14 amino acids. The ends were cut back, 3 bases at V and 2 bases at J, with 10 bases in the middle. CDR3 residues: CASSLAPANTEAFF. The CDR3 DNA sequence: TGTGCCAGCAGTTTGGCCCCCGCAAACACTGAAGCTTTCTTT.

This chain uses TRBV7-3 with TRBJ1-2; D possibly corresponds to TRBD1 (6 bases). The CDR3 is 15 amino acids. V was shortened by 3 bases and J by 0 bases, with 11 bases between the two germline ends. The V gene's germline CDR1 is SGHTA and CDR2 FQGTGA. Written as DNA, the CDR3 is TGTGCCAGCAGCTTGACAGGTGGTCCTAACTATGGCTACACCTTC. Translating gives CASSLTGGPNYGYTF.

The sample holds one count of this clone. This rearrangement joins TRBV5-1 to TRBJ2-3, with TRBD1 matching over 7 bases. Trimming removed 2 bases from V and 2 bases from J; junction bases left unmatched: 11. This CDR3 is built from 17 residues. Per the germline V gene, CDR1 is SGHRS and CDR2 is YFSETQ. CDR3: CASSLGIQGINTDTQYF. CDR3 DNA sequence: TGCGCCAGCAGCTTAGGAATACAGGGGATTAACACAGATACGCAGTATTTT.

This chain joins TRBV6-5 and TRBJ1-3; no clear D. Looked up from germline, CDR1 is MNHEY and CDR2 is SVGAGI. The CDR3 covers 13 residues. Trimming shortened V by 2 bases and J by 4 bases, and 6 bases separated the two germline ends. The CDR3 region has the DNA TGTGCCAGCAGTTACAGAGAGGGAAACACCATATATTTT. Protein sequence: CASSYREGNTIYF.

This sequence joins TRBV18 and TRBJ1-1, with TRBD1 as a possible D gene (6 bases). The V gene's germline CDR1 is KGHSH and CDR2 LQKENI. V was trimmed by 6 bases and J by 1 base, leaving 12 bases between them. CDR3 length: 14 residues. The CDR3 sequence: CASSARGGNTEAFF. DNA of the CDR3: TGTGCCAGCTCCGCAAGGGGGGGGAACACTGAAGCTTTCTTT.

The chain is built from TRBV4-1 and TRBJ2-1, with 8 bases lining up with TRBD1. Germline CDR1 is MGHRA and CDR2 is YSYEKL. V lost 3 bases to trimming and J lost 6 bases; unmatched junction nucleotides: 7. The CDR3 loop spans 15 amino acids. Here the CDR3 DNA reads TGCGCCAGCAGCCATTCCGGACAGGGAGTCAATGAGCAGTTCTTC. Translation: CASSHSGQGVNEQFF.

The chain recombines TRBV19 with TRBJ1-3, with TRBD1 matching over 7 bases. Germline V gene data show CDR1 as LNHDA and CDR2 as SQIVND (reference sequence). The CDR3 consists of 14 residues. Trimming took 3 bases from V and 1 from J; bases not matched to a gene: 0. Here the CDR3 reads CASSMDRSGNTIYF. The DNA for the CDR3 is TGTGCCAGTAGTATGGACAGGTCTGGAAACACCATATATTTT.

V gene TRBV19 combines with J gene TRBJ1-1; 9 bases agree with TRBD1. Germline V gene sequence: CDR1 LNHDA, CDR2 SQIVND (reference sequence). CDR3 length: 16 amino acids. The ends lost 8 bases at V and 0 bases at J; junction bases unmatched: 10. The CDR3 spells CASVPGQGELNTEAFF. CDR3 bases: TGTGCCAGTGTACCGGGACAGGGAGAATTGAACACTGAAGCTTTCTTT.

The rearrangement links TRBV30 to TRBJ1-4; D not certain. V lost 0 bases, J lost 1 base, and 12 bases lay in between. The CDR3 extends over 16 amino acids. Germline loops: CDR1 GTSNPN, CDR2 SVGIG (reference sequence). This CDR3 reads CAWSVRGIGTNEKLFF. CDR3 sequence (DNA): TGTGCCTGGAGTGTACGAGGGATTGGAACTAATGAAAAACTGTTTTTT.

V usage is TRBV2 and J usage is TRBJ2-1; D might be TRBD2 (5 bases). The CDR3 totals 16 residues. CDR1 is SNHLY, CDR2 FYNNEI, per germline. Trimming pared 6 bases from V and 10 bases from J, leaving 25 bases between. CDR3 coding DNA: TGTGCCAGCAGCCCCCATCGCCTTTTAGGAGGCAGGGAGCAGTTCTTC. It is translated as CASSPHRLLGGREQFF.

V is TRBV28 and J is TRBJ1-3, with unresolved D. This CDR3 spans 16 amino acids. The V and J ends lost 3 bases and 0 bases respectively, with 12 bases between them. The V gene's germline CDR1 is MDHEN and CDR2 SYDVKM. As DNA, the CDR3 is TGTGCCAGCAGTTTCGTTGGCCGCACCTCTGGAAACACCATATATTTT. It is translated as CASSFVGRTSGNTIYF.

This sequence joins TRBV18 and TRBJ2-2; 8 bases match TRBD1. This CDR3 contains 16 residues. Trimming removed 3 bases from V and 1 base from J; junction bases left unmatched: 4. CDR1 and CDR2 (germline): KGHSH, LQKENI. The CDR3, as DNA: TGTGCCAGCTCACCCAGGGGGCCACTGAACACCGGGGAGCTGTTTTTT. Translated: CASSPRGPLNTGELFF.

The V gene is TRBV9, the J gene TRBJ2-1; 9 bases match TRBD1. This CDR3 region has 15 residues. Germline CDR1 reads SGDLS; CDR2 reads YYNGEE. Trimming removed 4 bases from V and 4 bases from J; junction bases left unmatched: 6. CDR3 sequence reads: CASSSAGTGYNEQFF. The CDR3, as DNA: TGTGCCAGCAGCTCAGCCGGGACAGGGTACAATGAGCAGTTCTTC.

The chain carries TRBV4-1 and TRBJ2-7, with 7 bases aligning to TRBD2. Germline V CDR1 and CDR2: MGHRA, YSYEKL. V lost 2 bases and J lost 5; bases outside the gene matches: 3. There are 13 residues in the CDR3. Written as DNA, the CDR3 is TGCGCCAGCAGCCAACGACTAGCCCACGAGCAGTACTTC. Translating it yields CASSQRLAHEQYF.

The chain carries TRBV18 and TRBJ1-1; 7 positions match TRBD1. The CDR3 has 14 amino acids. Germline values: CDR1 KGHSH, CDR2 LQKENI. V shed 2 bases, J shed 5 bases, and the junction held 5 bases outside the gene matches. The CDR3 sequence: CASSPTTGVTEAFF. CDR3 in DNA: TGTGCCAGCTCACCAACAACAGGGGTAACTGAAGCTTTCTTT.